This T cell receptor beta chain originates from a study of T-cell memory formation after mild COVID-19. The CDR3 sequence is 12 residues long. Per the germline V gene, CDR1 is MNHEY and CDR2 is SMNVEV (reference sequence). V dropped 6 bases and J dropped 4 bases, with 9 bases sitting between them. Each CDR3 protein gets one entry after TCRdb re-called the 5' RACE reads with MiXCR. Of 300,000 to 350,000 distinct CDR3 sequences in the sample, just under 20% were seen once. This receptor was identified in a man aged 18-30 years who had mild COVID-19 (a few samples of this study predate the infection). Cell type and time point are not known. The chain carries TRBV27 and TRBJ1-2; possibly TRBD1 for D (6 bases). The sample taken for sequencing was PBMCs or a T cell subset sorted from them (not recorded which). The CDR3: CASRGTTYGYTF. In DNA, the CDR3 is TGTGCCAGCAGAGGGACAACCTATGGCTACACCTTC.